This section outlines one T cell receptor (beta chain) sequence together with its context. Its antigen is currently unknown. Trimming removed 2 bases from V and 6 bases from J, with 16 bases in between. Germline CDR1 and CDR2: LNHDA and SQIVND (reference sequence). The CDR3 contains 15 residues. TCRdb keeps only in-frame clones here, not all; method: immunoSEQ multiplex PCR. The data contain some 19,000 clones, approximately 84% of them singletons. The data originate from a study of T cells in narcolepsy. General study results and limits: Healthy controls reportedly lacked the autoreactive clonotypes serially found in patients' blood. Autoreactive HCRT-specific and TRIB2-specific clonotypes were marked in same-patient CSF-versus-blood CD4+ comparisons.

The rearrangement joins TRBV19 to TRBJ1-1, with D maybe TRBD1 (5 bases). The sequenced sample consisted of memory (CD45RA-) CD4+ T cells from blood. This TCR was recovered from a human donor in good health. The CDR3 is CASSIRGVKGAEAFF. In nucleotides, the CDR3 is TGTGCCAGTAGTATAAGGGGAGTAAAAGGGGCTGAAGCTTTCTTT. The variable domain in full, completed from reference TRBV19 and TRBJ1-1, reads DGGITQSPKYLFRKEGQNVTLSCEQNLNHDAMYWYRQDPGQGLRLIYYSQIVNDFQKGDIAEGYSVSREKKESFPLTVTSAQKNPTAFYLCASSIRGVKGAEAFFGQGTRLTVV.